This entry describes one T cell receptor beta chain. Which antigen it targets is not known. No per-base quality is available; no much larger clone lies one base away. These data come from a study of blood T cell repertoires in COVID-19 (dated by TCRdb to 2019 to 2021). Broadly, across the study: Samples covering the acute and convalescent phases of COVID-19 were provided by collaborators in the United States, Italy and Spain. The material from the prospective study consisted of cDNA or gDNA derived from T cells, B-cell-depleted T cells, or PBMCs. The dataset comprised deeply sampled blood TCRbeta repertoires from subjects exposed to, actively infected with, or recovered from COVID-19. The repertoires were released in a freely available public database intended as a resource for research on the immune response to SARS-CoV-2. Samples came from the ongoing ImmuneRACE study (first 160 participants) plus 1,254 subjects from 6 global collaborators. A de-identified subject ID, COVID-19 status, age in years and sex were almost always included in the sample metadata. Where HLA class I and class II types were available, the types were taken from metadata supplied by the sample provider, not from assay-based typing.

Including cysteine and phenylalanine, the CDR3 has 13 amino acids. The entry retains the CDR3 DNA only, 39 bases that are in frame from base 1. V is trimmed back by 1 base and J by 9 bases, and the junction contains 1 base that no gene match accounts for. The germline V gene (reference sequence) specifies GTSNPN as CDR1 and SVGIG as CDR2. The investigation overall reported the following: Clinical and demographic metadata were provided uncurated, with the amount varying by source and participant.

Collaborating institutions collected whole blood in K2EDTA tubes following their own protocols. For TCRbeta analysis, collaborators shipped samples as frozen whole blood, isolated PBMCs, or DNA extracted from either of those sample types. TCRbeta CDR3 regions were amplified from genomic DNA using the immunoSEQ Assay, a bias-controlled multiplex PCR. The authors' analysis ran thus. Nucleated cell counts per sample were estimated from amplification of reference gene primers within the assay. Sequence reads were collapsed and filtered to measure the absolute abundance of every unique TCRbeta CDR3 rearrangement. Productive Simpson clonality was computed per sample as the square root of Simpson's diversity index over productive rearrangements. Sourced from immuneACCESS, this table was stored by TCRdb with only in-frame sequences that have V and J called. A share of the clones is absent; for the studies checked, an unresolved V gene accounts for under half, and the remainder has no known explanation. The DNA was the basis for D and trimming; V, J and clone size are from that table. Recorded for this sample are some 160,000 clones; about 86% of them occurred a single time. In total, the top ten clones hold roughly a tenth of the sample.

The sequence joins TRBV30 to TRBJ1-4; 11 central bases correspond to TRBD1. The receptor's source is a man in his 70s with active or convalescent COVID-19. The source material was peripheral blood. The DNA reads as follows: TGTGCCTGGAGTGAGGACAGGGGGCAAAAACTGTTTTTT. This encodes CAWSEDRGQKLFF.